This T cell receptor (beta chain) was profiled in a study of T cell responses to AZD1222 COVID-19 vaccine. General study results and limits: Nearly half of unique spike-specific TCRs reportedly avoided B.1.351 and B.1.1.7 mutated regions. Mostly white British, mostly female donors; authors suggested clonal diversity may be underestimated. Vaccination with two AZD1222 doses was followed by a rise in Spike-specific TCR breadth and depth.

Germline trimming cut 4 bases from V and 5 bases from J; bases unmatched to any gene: 9. Germline CDR1 is WSHSY and CDR2 is SAAADI. This CDR3 spans 16 amino acids. Whether given at about 4 or about 12 weeks, second doses were pooled. Some clones are missing from TCRdb's copy, which holds only in-frame ones; the method was immunoSEQ multiplex PCR. The data contain 100,000 to 150,000 clones, roughly 93% of them singletons. With regard to this clone: Its antigen is unknown.

Sequencing was performed on peripheral blood, taken 28 days after the second AZD1222 dose. The clonotype comes from an adult who received the AZD1222 COVID-19 vaccine. The chain has TRBV10-2 and TRBJ2-5, with 11 positions matching TRBD2. CDR3 coding DNA: TGCGCCAGCAGTGCCACCGCTAGCGGGAGGTATGAGACCCAGTACTTC. Amino acids: CASSATASGRYETQYF.